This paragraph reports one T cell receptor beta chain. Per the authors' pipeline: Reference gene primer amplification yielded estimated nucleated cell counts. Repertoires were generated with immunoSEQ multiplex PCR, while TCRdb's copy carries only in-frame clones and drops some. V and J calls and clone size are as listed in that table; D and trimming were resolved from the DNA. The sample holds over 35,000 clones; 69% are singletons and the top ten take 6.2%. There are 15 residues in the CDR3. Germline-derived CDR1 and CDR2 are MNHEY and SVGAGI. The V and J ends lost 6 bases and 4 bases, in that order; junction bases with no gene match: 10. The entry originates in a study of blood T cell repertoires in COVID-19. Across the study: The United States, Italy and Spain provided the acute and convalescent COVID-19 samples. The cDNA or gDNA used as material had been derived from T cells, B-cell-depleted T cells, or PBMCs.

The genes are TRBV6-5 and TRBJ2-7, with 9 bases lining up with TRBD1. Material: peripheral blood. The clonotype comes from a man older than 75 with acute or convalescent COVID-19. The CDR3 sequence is CASRFPGQGFYEQYF. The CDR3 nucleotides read TGTGCCAGCAGATTTCCGGGACAGGGTTTTTACGAGCAGTACTTC.